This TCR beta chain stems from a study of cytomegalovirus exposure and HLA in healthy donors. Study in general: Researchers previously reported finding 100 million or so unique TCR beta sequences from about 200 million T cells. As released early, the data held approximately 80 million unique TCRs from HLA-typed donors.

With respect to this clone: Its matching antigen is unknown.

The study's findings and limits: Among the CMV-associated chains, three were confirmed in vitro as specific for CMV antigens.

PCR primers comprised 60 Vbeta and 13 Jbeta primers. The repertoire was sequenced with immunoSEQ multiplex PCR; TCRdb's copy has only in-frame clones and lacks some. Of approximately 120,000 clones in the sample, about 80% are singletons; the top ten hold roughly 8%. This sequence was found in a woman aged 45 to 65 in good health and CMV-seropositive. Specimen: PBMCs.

The CDR3 protein is CASSPTGGLAGGDEQYF. In DNA form, the CDR3 reads TGTGCCAGCTCACCGACGGGCGGACTAGCGGGAGGAGACGAGCAGTACTTC. This rearrangement joins TRBV18 to TRBJ2-7; 14 positions agree with TRBD2. The trim removed 3 bases at V and 5 bases at J, leaving 9 bases unmatched. The CDR3 contains 17 residues. From germline, CDR1 is KGHSH and CDR2 LQKENI.